The clone carrying this T cell receptor (beta chain) was seen once. This record comes from a study of Ad26.COV2.S vaccination and SARS-CoV-2 variants. Method: immunoSEQ multiplex PCR; TCRdb's copy keeps in-frame clones and lacks some. The data hold roughly 350,000 clones, with roughly 84% observed a single time. The CDR3 covers 13 residues. V lost 3 bases and J lost 4, with 7 bases in between. From germline, CDR1 is KGHSH and CDR2 LQKENI. Noted treatment: some 20 received Ad26.COV2.S at low or high dose, single or two shots; five or six received placebo; per-sample allocation not given. Following the first vaccine or placebo injection, samples were taken on day 63.

This clonotype was obtained from a person between 18 and 60 years old who received the Ad26.COV2.S COVID-19 vaccine or a placebo. This chain joins TRBV18 and TRBJ1-5; D may be TRBD1 (5 bases). Sample: peripheral blood, taken in a trial of Ad26.COV2.S vaccine versus placebo. The CDR3 spells CASSPGLNQPQHF. CDR3 sequence (DNA): TGTGCCAGCTCACCGGGACTAAATCAGCCCCAGCATTTT. Filled out from reference TRBV18 and TRBJ1-5, the complete variable domain reads NAGVMQNPRHLVRRRGQEARLRCSPMKGHSHVYWYRQLPEEGLKFMVYLQKENIIDESGMPKERFSAEFPKEGPSILRIQQVVRGDSAAYFCASSPGLNQPQHFGDGTRLSIL.